In this sample, the clone carrying this T cell receptor beta chain turned up many times. The sample is drawn from a study of T cells in Graves' hyperthyroidism and ophthalmopathy. Amplification of TCR beta CDR3 regions used RNA as the template. The HTBI set primed first-round TCR CDR3 RT-PCR. TCRdb recomputed calls from the multiplex PCR reads with MiXCR, one row per CDR3 protein. This table has 270,000 or so distinct CDR3 sequences, 20% to 25% appearing once. This CDR3 region has 13 residues. The V gene's germline CDR1 is SQVTM and CDR2 ANQGSEA. V shed 2 bases and J shed 1 base, with 8 bases lying between them.

The chain carries TRBV29-1 and TRBJ2-5; D remains ambiguous. This clonotype originated in a man aged 35 to 55 with Graves' hyperthyroidism that later progressed to Graves' ophthalmopathy. The sample taken for sequencing was blood. The CDR3 DNA reads TGCAGCGTTGAAACCGCTTCCCAAGAGACCCAGTACTTC. The encoded protein is CSVETASQETQYF.